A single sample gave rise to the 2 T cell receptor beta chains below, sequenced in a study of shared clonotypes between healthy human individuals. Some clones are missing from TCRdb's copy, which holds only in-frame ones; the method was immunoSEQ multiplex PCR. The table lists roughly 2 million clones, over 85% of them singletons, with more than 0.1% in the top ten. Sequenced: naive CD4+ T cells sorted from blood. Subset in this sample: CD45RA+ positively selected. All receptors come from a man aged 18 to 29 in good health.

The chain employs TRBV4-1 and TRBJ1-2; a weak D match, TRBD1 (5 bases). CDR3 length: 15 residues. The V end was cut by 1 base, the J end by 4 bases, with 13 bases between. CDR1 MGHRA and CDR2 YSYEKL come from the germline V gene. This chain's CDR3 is CASSQVEGVRYGYTF. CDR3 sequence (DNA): TGCGCCAGCAGCCAAGTGGAAGGGGTACGCTATGGCTACACCTTC.

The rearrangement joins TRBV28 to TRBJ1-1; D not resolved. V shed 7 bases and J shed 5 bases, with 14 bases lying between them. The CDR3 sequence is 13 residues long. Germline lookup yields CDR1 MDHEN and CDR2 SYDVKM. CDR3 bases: TGTGCCAGCATCCCCGTCGAGGGTACTGAAGCTTTCTTT. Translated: CASIPVEGTEAFF.